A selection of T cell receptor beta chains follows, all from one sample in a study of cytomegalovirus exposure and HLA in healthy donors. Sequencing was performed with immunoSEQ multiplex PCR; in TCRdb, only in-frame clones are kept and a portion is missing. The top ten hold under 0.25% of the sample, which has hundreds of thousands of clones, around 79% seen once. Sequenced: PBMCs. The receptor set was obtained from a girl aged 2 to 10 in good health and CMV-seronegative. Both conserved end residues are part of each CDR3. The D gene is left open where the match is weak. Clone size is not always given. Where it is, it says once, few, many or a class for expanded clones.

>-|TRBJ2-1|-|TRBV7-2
TGTGCCAGCAGCCAGTTTGCCTACAATGAGCAGTTCTTC
CASSQFAYNEQFF
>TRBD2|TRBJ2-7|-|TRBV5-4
TGTGCCAGCAGCTTGGGGACTAGCGTCCTCTCTTACGAGCAGTACTTC
CASSLGTSVLSYEQYF
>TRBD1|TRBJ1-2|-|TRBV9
TGTGCCAGCAGCCCCGACAGGGCCTACGGCTACACCTTC
CASSPDRAYGYTF
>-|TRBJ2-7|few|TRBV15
TGTGCCACCAGCAGAGGGCCCGATGGTAGCGGAAACTACGAGCAGTACTTC
CATSRGPDGSGNYEQYF
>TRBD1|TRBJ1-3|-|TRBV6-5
TGTGCCAGCAGTTACAGGACAGGGCGCGGAAACACCATATATTTT
CASSYRTGRGNTIYF
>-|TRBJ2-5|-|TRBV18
TGTGCCAGCTCTTTTGAGGAGACCCAGTACTTC
CASSFEETQYF
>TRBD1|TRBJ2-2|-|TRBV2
TGTGCCAGGGGGGACAGGACGTTAGGGGAGCTGTTTTTT
CARGDRTLGELFF
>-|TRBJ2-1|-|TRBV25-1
TGTGCCAGCAGTGAAGACACTCAGGGAATTATGTACAATGAGCAGTTCTTC
CASSEDTQGIMYNEQFF
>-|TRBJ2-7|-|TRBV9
TGTGCCAGCAGCGTAACACATCGCTCCTACGAGCAGTACTTC
CASSVTHRSYEQYF
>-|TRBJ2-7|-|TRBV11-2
TGTGCCAGCAGCTTAGCCGACGAGCAGTACTTC
CASSLADEQYF
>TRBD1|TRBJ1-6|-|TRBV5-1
TGCGCCAGCAGCCTGGACAGGAGCTCCTATAATTCACCCCTCCACTTT
CASSLDRSSYNSPLHF
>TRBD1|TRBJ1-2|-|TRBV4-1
TGCGCCAGCAGCCAAGACAAGGACAGGTTTTTAGGTGGCTACACCTTC
CASSQDKDRFLGGYTF
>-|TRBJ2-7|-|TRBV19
TGTGCCAGTAGTCGGGGTGGGGTCGAATTCTACGAGCAGTACTTC
CASSRGGVEFYEQYF
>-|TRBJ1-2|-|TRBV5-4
TGTGCCAGCAGCTGGGACAAAAATGGCTACACCTTC
CASSWDKNGYTF
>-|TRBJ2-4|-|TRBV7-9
TGTGCCAGCAGCCCGCCTCGGGACAAAAACATTCAGTACTTC
CASSPPRDKNIQYF
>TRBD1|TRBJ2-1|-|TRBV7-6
TGTGCCAGCAGCTTAGGGATTGGGACAGGGGTAGGTGAGCAGTTCTTC
CASSLGIGTGVGEQFF
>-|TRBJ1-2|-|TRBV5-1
TGCGCCAGCAGCGAACCAGGGAGGTTGGATTGGGAGGGGCGAGGCTACACCTTC
CASSEPGRLDWEGRGYTF
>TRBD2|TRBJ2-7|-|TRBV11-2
TGTGCCAGCAGCTTATGGGCTAGCGGGAGTTACGAGCAGTACTTC
CASSLWASGSYEQYF
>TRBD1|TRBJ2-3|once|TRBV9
TGTGCCAGCAGCGTAGGGACAGGGGGAGCAGATACGCAGTATTTT
CASSVGTGGADTQYF
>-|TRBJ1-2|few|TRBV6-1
TGTGCCAGCAGAGTAGTGACAGGCACTAACTATGGCTACACCTTC
CASRVVTGTNYGYTF
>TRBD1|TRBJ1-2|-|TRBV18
TGTGCCAGCTCACTAAACCGGGACAGCCTCTCGGATGGCTACACCTTC
CASSLNRDSLSDGYTF
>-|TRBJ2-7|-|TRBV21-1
TGTGCCAGCAGCAAAAAGCAGGGGGCGGGTGAGCAGTACTTC
CASSKKQGAGEQYF
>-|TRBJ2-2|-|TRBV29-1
TGCAGCGTCCGACAGGAGAACACCGGGGAGCTGTTTTTT
CSVRQENTGELFF
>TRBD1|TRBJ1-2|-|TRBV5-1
TGCGCCAGCAGCAAGGGACAGGGGGACTATGGCTACACCTTC
CASSKGQGDYGYTF
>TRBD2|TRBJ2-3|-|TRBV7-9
TGTGCCAGCAGCCCCAGCGCCGGGACTAGCAACGTCCCAGATACGCAGTATTTT
CASSPSAGTSNVPDTQYF
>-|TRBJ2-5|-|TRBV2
TGTGCCAGCAGTGATTTTCTGTCACAGGGCCGAGAGACCCAGTACTTC
CASSDFLSQGRETQYF
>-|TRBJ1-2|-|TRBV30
TGTGCCTGGAGTAAACGGACAGTTACTAACTATGGCTACACCTTC
CAWSKRTVTNYGYTF
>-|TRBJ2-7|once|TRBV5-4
TGTGCCAGCAGCCCGGACCAAACTAGCATCTACGAGCAGTACTTC
CASSPDQTSIYEQYF
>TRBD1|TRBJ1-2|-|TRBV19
TGTGCCAGTAGTATAGGACAGGGGTCCCACTATGGCTACACCTTC
CASSIGQGSHYGYTF
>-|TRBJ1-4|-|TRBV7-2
TGTGCCAGCAGCGCGGACAGCCCGAATGAAAAACTGTTTTTT
CASSADSPNEKLFF
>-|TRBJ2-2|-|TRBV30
TGTGCCTGGGAGTCGGGGACACTAGCGAACACCGGGGAGCTGTTTTTT
CAWESGTLANTGELFF
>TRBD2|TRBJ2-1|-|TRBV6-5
TGTGCCAGCAGTTCAGGAATAACGGGAGGGGAACAGTTCTTC
CASSSGITGGEQFF
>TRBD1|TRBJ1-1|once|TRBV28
TGTGCCAGCAGCTCTGGGACAGGGGTTATTGGAGCTTTCTTT
CASSSGTGVIGAFF
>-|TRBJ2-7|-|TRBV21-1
TGTGCCAGCAGCAAGGCCGGACTAGCGGGGGGTAGGTACGAGCAGTACTTC
CASSKAGLAGGRYEQYF
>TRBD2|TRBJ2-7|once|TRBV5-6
TGTGCCAGCAGCTCCGTCGGGACTAGTAAGTACTTC
CASSSVGTSKYF
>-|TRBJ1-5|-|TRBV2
TGTGCCAGCAGTGACAGGGGACCTCAGCCCCAGCATTTT
CASSDRGPQPQHF
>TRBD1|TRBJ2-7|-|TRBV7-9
TGTTCCAGCAGCTTTGCAGGGGGAAACGAGCAGTACTTC
CSSSFAGGNEQYF
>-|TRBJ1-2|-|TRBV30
TGTGCCTGGAGTGTAAAGGTTGACGGGGGGTTAAGTAACACCTTC
CAWSVKVDGGLSNTF
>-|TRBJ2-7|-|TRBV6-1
TGTGCCAGCAGTGAAGTCCGATCCTACTACGAGCAGTACTTC
CASSEVRSYYEQYF
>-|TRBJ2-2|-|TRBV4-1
TGCGCCAGCAGCCTTCAGGGGAGGGAGCTGTTTTTT
CASSLQGRELFF
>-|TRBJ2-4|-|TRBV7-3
TGTGCCAGCAGCTTAACCACAGGAAAGGCGGACATTCAGTACTTC
CASSLTTGKADIQYF
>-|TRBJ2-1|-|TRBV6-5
TGTGCCAGCAGTTACGGGCAGACCTACAATGAGCAGTTCTTC
CASSYGQTYNEQFF
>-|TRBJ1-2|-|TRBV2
TGTGCCAGCAGTGGGGGACATAACGGTGGCTACACCTTC
CASSGGHNGGYTF
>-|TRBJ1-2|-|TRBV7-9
TGTGCCAGCAGCTCACCTACACTCAGGGGTCGGGGTGGCTACACCTTC
CASSSPTLRGRGGYTF
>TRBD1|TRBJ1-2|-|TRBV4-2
TGTGCCAGCAGCCAAGGCTGGACAGGGGGCAATGGCTACACCTTC
CASSQGWTGGNGYTF
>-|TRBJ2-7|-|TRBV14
TGTGCCAGCAGCCACTCGGCCTACGAGCAGTACTTC
CASSHSAYEQYF
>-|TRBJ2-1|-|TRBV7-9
TGTTCCAGCAGCTTCGGGACTGATGAGTTCTTC
CSSSFGTDEFF
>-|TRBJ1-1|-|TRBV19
TGTGCCAGTAGTATAGAAAGGACAGCTGAAGCTTTCTTT
CASSIERTAEAFF
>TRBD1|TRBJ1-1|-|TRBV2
TGTGCCAGCAGAGATGACAGGGATGAAGCTTTCTTT
CASRDDRDEAFF
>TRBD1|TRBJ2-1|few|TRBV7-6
TGTGCCAGCAGCTTCAATCACTTGGCGCCAGGGGGTAATGAGCAGTTCTTC
CASSFNHLAPGGNEQFF
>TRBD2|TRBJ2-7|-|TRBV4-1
TGCGCCAGCAGCCAAGCCCACAGCGGGGCCGAAAAGGCGTACTTC
CASSQAHSGAEKAYF
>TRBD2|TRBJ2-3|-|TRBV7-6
TGTGCCAGCAGCTTAGCCTCTAGCGGCAGCACAGATACGCAGTATTTT
CASSLASSGSTDTQYF
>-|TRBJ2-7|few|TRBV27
TGTGCCAGCAGTTTCTGGCTTGGTCCCTACGAGCAGTACTTC
CASSFWLGPYEQYF
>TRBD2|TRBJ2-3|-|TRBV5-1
TGCGCCAGCAGCTTGGCTAGCGGGAGCACAGATACGCAGTATTTT
CASSLASGSTDTQYF
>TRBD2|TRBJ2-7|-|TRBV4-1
TGCGCCAGCAGCCAAGTGGGTCTAGCGGGGGGCCCCCGCGAGCAGTACTTC
CASSQVGLAGGPREQYF
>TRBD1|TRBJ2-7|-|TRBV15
TGTGCCACCAGCAGAGATAAGGGGGCGCCCCGCGAGCAGTACTTC
CATSRDKGAPREQYF
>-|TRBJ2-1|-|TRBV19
TGTGCCAGTAGTATAGATCCCGACAATGAGCAGTTCTTC
CASSIDPDNEQFF